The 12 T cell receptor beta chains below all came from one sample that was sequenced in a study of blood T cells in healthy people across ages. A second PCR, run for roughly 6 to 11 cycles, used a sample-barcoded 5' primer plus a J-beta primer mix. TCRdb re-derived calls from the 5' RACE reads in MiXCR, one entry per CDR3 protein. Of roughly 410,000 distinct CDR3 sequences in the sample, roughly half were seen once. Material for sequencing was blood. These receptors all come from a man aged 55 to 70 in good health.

This chain's CDR3 is CSVEQGGHEQYF. The CDR3 nucleotides read TGCAGCGTTGAACAGGGCGGCCACGAGCAGTACTTC. V gene TRBV29-1 combines with J gene TRBJ2-7, with D maybe TRBD1 (5 bases). Germline V lookup: CDR1 SQVTM, CDR2 ANQGSEA. This CDR3 has 12 amino acids. Trimming removed 2 bases from V and 5 bases from J, with 10 bases in between.

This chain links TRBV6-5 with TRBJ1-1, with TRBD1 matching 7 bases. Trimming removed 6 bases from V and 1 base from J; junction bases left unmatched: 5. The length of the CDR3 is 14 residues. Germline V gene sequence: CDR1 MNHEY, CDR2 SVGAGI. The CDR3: CASRTGTANTEAFF. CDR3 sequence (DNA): TGTGCCAGCAGGACCGGGACAGCGAACACTGAAGCTTTCTTT.

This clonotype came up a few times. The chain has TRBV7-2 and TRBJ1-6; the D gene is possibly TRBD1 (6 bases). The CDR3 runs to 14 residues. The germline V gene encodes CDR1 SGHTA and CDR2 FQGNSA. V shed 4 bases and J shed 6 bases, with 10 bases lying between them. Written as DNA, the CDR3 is TGTGCCAGCAGCTACGGACAGACTAATTCACCCCTCCACTTT. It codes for CASSYGQTNSPLHF.

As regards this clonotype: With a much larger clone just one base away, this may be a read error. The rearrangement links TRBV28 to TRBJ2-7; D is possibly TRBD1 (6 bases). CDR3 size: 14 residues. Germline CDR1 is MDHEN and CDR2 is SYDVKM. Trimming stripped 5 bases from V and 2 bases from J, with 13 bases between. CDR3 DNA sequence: TGTGCCAGCAGTGCCGGGACATCCACCTACGAGCAGTACTTC. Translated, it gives CASSAGTSTYEQYF.

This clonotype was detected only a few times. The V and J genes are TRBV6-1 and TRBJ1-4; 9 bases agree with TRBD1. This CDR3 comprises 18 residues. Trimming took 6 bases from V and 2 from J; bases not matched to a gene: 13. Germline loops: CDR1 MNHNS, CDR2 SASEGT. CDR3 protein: CASSHPDRGIATNEKLFF. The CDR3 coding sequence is TGTGCCAGCAGCCACCCGGACAGGGGAATAGCTACTAATGAAAAACTGTTTTTT.

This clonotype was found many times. The DNA of the CDR3 is TGCGCCAGCAGCCAAGAGCCAGGGGGATATGAGCAGTTCTTC. This sequence encodes CASSQEPGGYEQFF. The chain combines TRBV4-3 with TRBJ2-1; 7 bases are shared with TRBD1. The CDR3 extends over 14 amino acids. Germline CDR1 is LGHNA and CDR2 is YSLEER. J lost 8 bases, V lost 0 bases, and 4 bases had no gene match.

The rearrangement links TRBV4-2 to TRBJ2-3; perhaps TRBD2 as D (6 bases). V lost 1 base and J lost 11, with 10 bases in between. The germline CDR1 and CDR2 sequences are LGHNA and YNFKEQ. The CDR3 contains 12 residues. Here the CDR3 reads CASSQVRGLQYF. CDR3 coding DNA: TGTGCCAGCAGCCAAGTTCGGGGACTGCAGTATTTT.

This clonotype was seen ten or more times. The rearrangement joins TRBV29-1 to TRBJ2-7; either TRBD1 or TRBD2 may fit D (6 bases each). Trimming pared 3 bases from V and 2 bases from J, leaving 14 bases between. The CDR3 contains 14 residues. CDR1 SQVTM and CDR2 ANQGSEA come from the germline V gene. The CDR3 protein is CSVEEGGYPYEQYF. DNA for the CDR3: TGCAGCGTTGAGGAGGGGGGTTACCCCTACGAGCAGTACTTC.

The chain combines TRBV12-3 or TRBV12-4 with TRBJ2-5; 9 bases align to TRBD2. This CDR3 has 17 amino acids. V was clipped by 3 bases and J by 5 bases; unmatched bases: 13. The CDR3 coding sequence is TGTGCCAGCAGTTTCTATCGAGCGGGAGGCCGGGTGGAGACCCAGTACTTC. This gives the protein CASSFYRAGGRVETQYF.

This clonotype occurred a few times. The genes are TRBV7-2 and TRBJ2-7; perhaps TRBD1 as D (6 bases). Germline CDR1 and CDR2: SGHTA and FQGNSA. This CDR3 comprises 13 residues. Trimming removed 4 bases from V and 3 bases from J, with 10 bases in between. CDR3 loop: CASSSQQGYEQYF. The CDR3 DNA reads TGTGCCAGCAGCTCGCAACAGGGCTACGAGCAGTACTTC.

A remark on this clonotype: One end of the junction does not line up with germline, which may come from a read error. CDR3 region: CASGFILGSGYTF. CDR3 nucleotides: TGTGCCAGCGGTTTTATCCTAGGGTCTGGCTACACCTTC. The genes are TRBV12-3 or TRBV12-4 and TRBJ1-2; no clear D. The CDR3 sequence is 13 residues long.

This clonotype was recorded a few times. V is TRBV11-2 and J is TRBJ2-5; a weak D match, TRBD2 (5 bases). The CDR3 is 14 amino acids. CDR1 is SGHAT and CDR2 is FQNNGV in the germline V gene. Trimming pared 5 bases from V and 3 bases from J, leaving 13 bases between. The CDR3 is CASSPTGYKETQYF. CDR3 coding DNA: TGTGCCAGCAGCCCCACGGGGTACAAAGAGACCCAGTACTTC.